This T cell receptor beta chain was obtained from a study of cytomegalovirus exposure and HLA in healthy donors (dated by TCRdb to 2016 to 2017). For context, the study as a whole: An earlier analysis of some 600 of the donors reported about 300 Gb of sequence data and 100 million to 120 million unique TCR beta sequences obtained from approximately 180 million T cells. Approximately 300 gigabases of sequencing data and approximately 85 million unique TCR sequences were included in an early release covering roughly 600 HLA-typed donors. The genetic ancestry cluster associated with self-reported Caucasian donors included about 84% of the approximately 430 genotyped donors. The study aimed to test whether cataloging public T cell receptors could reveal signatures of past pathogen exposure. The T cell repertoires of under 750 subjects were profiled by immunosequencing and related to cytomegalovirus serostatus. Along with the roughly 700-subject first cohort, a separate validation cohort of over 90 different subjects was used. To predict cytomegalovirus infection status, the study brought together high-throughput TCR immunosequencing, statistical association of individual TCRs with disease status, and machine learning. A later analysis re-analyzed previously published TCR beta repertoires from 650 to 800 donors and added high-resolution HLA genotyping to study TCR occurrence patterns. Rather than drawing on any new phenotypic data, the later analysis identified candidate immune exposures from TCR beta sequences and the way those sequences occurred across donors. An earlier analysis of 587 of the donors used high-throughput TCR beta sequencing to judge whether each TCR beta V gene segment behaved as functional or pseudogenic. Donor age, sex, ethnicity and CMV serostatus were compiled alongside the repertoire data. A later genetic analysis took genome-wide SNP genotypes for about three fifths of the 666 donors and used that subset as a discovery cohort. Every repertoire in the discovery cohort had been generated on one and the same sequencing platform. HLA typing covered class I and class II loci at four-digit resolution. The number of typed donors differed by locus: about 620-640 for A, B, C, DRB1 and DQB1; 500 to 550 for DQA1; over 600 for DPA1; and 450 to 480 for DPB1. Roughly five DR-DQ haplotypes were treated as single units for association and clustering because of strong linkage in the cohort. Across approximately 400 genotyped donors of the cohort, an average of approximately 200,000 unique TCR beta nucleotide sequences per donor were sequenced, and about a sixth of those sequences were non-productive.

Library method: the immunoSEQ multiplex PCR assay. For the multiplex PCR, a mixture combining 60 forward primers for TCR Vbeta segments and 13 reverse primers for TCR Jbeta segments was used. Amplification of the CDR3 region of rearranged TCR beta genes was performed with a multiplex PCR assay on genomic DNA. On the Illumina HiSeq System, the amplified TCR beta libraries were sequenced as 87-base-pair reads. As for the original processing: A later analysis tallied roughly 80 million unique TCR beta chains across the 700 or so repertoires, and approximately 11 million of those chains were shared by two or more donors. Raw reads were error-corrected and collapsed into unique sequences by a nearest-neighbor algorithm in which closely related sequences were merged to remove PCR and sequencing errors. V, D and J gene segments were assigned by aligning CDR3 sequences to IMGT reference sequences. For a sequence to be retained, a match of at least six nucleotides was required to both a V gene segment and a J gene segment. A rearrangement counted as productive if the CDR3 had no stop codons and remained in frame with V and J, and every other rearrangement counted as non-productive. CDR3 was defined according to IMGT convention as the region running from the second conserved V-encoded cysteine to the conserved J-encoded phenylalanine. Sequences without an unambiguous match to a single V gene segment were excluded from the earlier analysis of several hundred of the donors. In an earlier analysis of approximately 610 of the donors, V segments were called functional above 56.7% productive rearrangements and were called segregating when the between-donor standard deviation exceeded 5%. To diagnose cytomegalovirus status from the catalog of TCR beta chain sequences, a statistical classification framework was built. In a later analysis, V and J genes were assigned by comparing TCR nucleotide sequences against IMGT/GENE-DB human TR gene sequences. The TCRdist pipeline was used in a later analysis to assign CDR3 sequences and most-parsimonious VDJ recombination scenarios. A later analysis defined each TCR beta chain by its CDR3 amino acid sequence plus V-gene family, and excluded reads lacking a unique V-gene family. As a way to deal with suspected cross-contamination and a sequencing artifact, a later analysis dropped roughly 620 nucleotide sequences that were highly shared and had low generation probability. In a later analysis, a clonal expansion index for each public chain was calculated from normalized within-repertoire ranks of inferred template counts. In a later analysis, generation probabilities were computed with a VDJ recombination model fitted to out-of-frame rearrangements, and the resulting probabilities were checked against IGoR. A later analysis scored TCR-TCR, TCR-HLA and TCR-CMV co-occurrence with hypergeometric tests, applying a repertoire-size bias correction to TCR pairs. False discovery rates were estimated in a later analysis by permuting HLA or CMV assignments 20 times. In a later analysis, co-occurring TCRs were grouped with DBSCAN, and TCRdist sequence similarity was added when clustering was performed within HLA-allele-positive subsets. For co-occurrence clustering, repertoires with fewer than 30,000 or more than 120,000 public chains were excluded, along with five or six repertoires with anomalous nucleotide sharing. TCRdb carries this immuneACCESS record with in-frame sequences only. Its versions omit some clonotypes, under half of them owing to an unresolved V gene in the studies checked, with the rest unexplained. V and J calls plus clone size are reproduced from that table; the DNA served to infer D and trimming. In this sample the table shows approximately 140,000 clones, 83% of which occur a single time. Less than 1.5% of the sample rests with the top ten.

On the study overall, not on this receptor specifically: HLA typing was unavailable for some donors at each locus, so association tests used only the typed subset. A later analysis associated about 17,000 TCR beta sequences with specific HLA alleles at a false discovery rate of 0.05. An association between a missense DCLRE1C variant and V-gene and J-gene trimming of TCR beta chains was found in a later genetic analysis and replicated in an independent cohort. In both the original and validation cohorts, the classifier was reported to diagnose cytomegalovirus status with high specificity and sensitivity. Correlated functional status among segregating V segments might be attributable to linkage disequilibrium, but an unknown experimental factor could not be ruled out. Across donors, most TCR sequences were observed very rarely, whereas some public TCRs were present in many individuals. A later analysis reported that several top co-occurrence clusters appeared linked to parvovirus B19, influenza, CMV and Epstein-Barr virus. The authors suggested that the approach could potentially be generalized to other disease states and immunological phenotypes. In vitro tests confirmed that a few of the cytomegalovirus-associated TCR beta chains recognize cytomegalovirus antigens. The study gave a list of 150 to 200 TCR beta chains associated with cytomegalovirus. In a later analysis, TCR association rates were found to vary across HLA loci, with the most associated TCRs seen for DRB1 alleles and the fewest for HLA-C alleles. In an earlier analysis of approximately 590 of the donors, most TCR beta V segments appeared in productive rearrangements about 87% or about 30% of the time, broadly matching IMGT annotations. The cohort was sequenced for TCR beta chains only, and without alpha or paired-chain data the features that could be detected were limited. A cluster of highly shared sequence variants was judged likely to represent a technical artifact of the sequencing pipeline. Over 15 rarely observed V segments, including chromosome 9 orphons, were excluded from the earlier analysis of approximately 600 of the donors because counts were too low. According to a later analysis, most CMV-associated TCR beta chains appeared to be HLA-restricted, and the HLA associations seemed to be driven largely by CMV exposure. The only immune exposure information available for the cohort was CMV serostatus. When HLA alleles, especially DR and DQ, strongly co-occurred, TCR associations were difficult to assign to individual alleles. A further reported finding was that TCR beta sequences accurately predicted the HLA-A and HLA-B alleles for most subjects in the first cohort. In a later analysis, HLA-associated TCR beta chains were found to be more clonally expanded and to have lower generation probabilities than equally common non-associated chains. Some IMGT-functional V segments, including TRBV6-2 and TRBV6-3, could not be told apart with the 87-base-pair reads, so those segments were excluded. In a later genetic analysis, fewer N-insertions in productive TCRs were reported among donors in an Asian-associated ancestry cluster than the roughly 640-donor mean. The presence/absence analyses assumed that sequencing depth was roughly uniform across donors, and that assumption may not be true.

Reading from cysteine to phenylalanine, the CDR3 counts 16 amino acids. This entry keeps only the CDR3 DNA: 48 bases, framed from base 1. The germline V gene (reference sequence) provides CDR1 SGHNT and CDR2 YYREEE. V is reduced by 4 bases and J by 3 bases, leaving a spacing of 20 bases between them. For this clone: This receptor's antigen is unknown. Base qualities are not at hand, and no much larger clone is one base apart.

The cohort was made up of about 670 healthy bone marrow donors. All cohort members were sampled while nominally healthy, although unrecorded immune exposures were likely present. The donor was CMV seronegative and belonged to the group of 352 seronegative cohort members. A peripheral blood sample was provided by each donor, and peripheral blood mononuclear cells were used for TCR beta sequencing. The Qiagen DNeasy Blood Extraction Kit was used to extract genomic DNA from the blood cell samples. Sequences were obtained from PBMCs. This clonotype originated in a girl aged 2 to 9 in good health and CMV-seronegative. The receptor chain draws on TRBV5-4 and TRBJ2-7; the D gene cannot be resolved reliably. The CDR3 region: CASSPSKSLKIYEQYF. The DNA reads TGTGCCAGCAGCCCCAGTAAATCTCTGAAGATCTACGAGCAGTACTTC.